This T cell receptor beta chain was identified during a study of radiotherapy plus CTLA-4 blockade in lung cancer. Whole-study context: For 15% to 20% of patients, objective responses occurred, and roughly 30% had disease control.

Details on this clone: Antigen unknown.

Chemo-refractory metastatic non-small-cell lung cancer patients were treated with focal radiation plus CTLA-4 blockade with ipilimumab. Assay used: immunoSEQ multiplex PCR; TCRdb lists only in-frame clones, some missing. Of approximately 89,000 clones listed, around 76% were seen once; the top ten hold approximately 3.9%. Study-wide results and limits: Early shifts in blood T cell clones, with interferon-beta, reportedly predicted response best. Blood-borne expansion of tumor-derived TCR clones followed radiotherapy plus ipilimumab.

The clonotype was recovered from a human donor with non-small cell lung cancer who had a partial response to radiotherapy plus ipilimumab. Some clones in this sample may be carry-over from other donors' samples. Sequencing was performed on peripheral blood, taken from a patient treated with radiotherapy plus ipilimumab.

The DNA for the CDR3 is TGTGCCAGCAGTCCTCTCGCGGGAGTTTATGCTGAGCAGTTCTTC. Translation: CASSPLAGVYAEQFF. V usage is TRBV28 and J usage is TRBJ2-1; 7 nucleotides align to TRBD2. The V segment lost 5 bases and the J segment 9 bases; nucleotides outside the gene matches: 13. Germline-derived CDR1 and CDR2 are MDHEN and SYDVKM. CDR3 length equals 15 residues. The full variable domain, rest sourced from reference TRBV28 and TRBJ2-1, is DVKVTQSSRYLVKRTGEKVFLECVQDMDHENMFWYRQDPGLGLRLIYFSYDVKMKEKGDIPEGYSVSREKKERFSLILESASTNQTSMYLCASSPLAGVYAEQFFGPGTRLTVL.